This TCR beta chain is from a study of cytomegalovirus exposure and HLA in healthy donors (dated by TCRdb to 2017 to 2019). Some background on the complete study: An earlier analysis of a few hundred of the donors reported 276 Gb of sequence data and approximately 120 million unique TCR beta sequences obtained from around 180 million T cells. Approximately 300 gigabases of sequencing data and around 80 million unique TCR sequences made up an early release that covered approximately 620 HLA-typed donors. The genetic ancestry cluster associated with self-reported Caucasian donors included around 76% of the 398 genotyped donors. The study was designed to test whether signatures of past pathogen exposure could be identified by cataloging public T cell receptors. The T cell repertoires of 666 subjects were profiled by immunosequencing and related to cytomegalovirus serostatus. Besides the first cohort of 500 to 700 subjects, a separate validation cohort made up of 120 different subjects was used. The study combined high-throughput TCR immunosequencing, statistical association of individual TCRs with disease status, and machine learning to predict cytomegalovirus infection status. In a later analysis, previously published TCR beta repertoires from fewer than 750 donors were re-analyzed and high-resolution HLA genotyping was added so that TCR occurrence patterns could be studied. Rather than using new phenotypic data, the later analysis identified candidate immune exposures from TCR beta sequences and from how often those sequences occurred across donors. In an earlier analysis of 500 to 650 of the donors, high-throughput TCR beta sequencing was used to judge whether each TCR beta V gene segment behaved as functional or pseudogenic. Donor age, sex, ethnicity and CMV serostatus were compiled together with the repertoire data. A later genetic analysis took genome-wide SNP genotypes for about 55% of the roughly 700 donors and used that subset as a discovery cohort. All discovery cohort repertoires had been generated using a single sequencing platform. HLA typing included class I and class II loci at four-digit resolution. The number of donors typed differed by locus, with roughly 629-640 for A, B, C, DRB1 and DQB1, roughly 520 for DQA1, over 600 for DPA1, and some 440 for DPB1. About 5 DR-DQ haplotypes were handled as single units for association and clustering, since linkage in the cohort was strong. Among roughly 400 genotyped donors of the cohort, an average of roughly 230,000 unique TCR beta nucleotide sequences was sequenced per donor, of which about 19% were non-productive.

With regard to this clone: This receptor's antigen is unknown. The sample holds no much larger clone one base away, and base qualities are not on file.

The library was made by the immunoSEQ multiplex PCR assay. For the multiplex PCR, a mixture combining 60 forward primers for TCR Vbeta segments and 13 reverse primers for TCR Jbeta segments was used. The CDR3 region of rearranged TCR beta genes was amplified from genomic DNA by a multiplex PCR assay. On the Illumina HiSeq System, the amplified TCR beta libraries were sequenced as 87-base-pair reads. Per the authors' processing: A later analysis tallied tens of millions of unique TCR beta chains across the roughly 610 repertoires, and approximately 12 million of those chains were shared by two or more donors. Raw reads were error-corrected and collapsed into unique sequences with a nearest-neighbor algorithm that merged closely related sequences to remove PCR and sequencing errors. To assign V, D and J gene segments, CDR3 sequences were aligned to IMGT reference sequences. For a sequence to be retained, at least a six-nucleotide match to both a V gene segment and a J gene segment was required. A rearrangement was called productive if the CDR3 had no stop codons and remained in frame with V and J, and every other rearrangement was called non-productive. Following IMGT convention, CDR3 was defined as the stretch from the second conserved V-encoded cysteine to the conserved J-encoded phenylalanine. The earlier analysis of about 610 of the donors excluded sequences that lacked an unambiguous match to a single V gene segment. In an earlier analysis of a few hundred of the donors, V segments were called functional above 56.7% productive rearrangements and were called segregating when the between-donor standard deviation exceeded 5%. A statistical classification framework was built to diagnose cytomegalovirus status from the catalog of TCR beta chain sequences. V and J gene assignment, in a later analysis, came from comparing TCR nucleotide sequences with IMGT/GENE-DB human TR gene sequences. The TCRdist pipeline was used in a later analysis to assign CDR3 sequences and most-parsimonious VDJ recombination scenarios. In a later analysis, each TCR beta chain was defined by its CDR3 amino acid sequence together with its V-gene family, and reads without a unique V-gene family were excluded. A later analysis removed several hundred highly shared, low-generation-probability nucleotide sequences to deal with suspected cross-contamination and a sequencing artifact. In a later analysis, a clonal expansion index was calculated for each public chain from normalized within-repertoire ranks of inferred template counts. A later analysis computed generation probabilities with a VDJ recombination model fitted to out-of-frame rearrangements, and checked the results against IGoR. In a later analysis, TCR-TCR, TCR-HLA and TCR-CMV co-occurrence was scored with hypergeometric tests, and a repertoire-size bias correction was applied to TCR pairs. To estimate false discovery rates, a later analysis permuted the HLA or CMV assignments 20 times. In a later analysis, co-occurring TCRs were grouped using DBSCAN, with TCRdist sequence similarity added in when clustering inside HLA-allele-positive subsets. For co-occurrence clustering, repertoires with fewer than 30,000 or more than 120,000 public chains were excluded, along with about five repertoires with anomalous nucleotide sharing. In its TCRdb copy, this immuneACCESS table keeps in-frame sequences only and misses some clones. Where compared with another copy, unresolved V genes explain less than half of these, and the others have no known cause. That table supplies the V and J calls and clone size; D and trimming were determined from the DNA. In all, the sample holds 70,000 to 85,000 clones, and 62% of those were seen once. In total, the top ten clones hold 4.4% of the sample.

The germline V gene gives CDR1 as SQVTM and CDR2 as ANQGSEA. V is pared back by 5 bases and J by 0 bases, with 14 bases lying between the germline termini. From the cysteine up to the phenylalanine, the CDR3 has a length of 14 residues. The DNA shown is the 42-base CDR3, in frame from base 1. General conclusions and limits of the study: The earlier analysis of some 540 of the donors excluded 15 to 20 rarely observed V segments, including chromosome 9 orphons, because counts were too low. A later analysis found that HLA-associated TCR beta chains were more clonally expanded and had lower generation probabilities than equally common non-associated chains. An association between a missense DCLRE1C variant and V-gene and J-gene trimming of TCR beta chains was found in a later genetic analysis and replicated in an independent cohort. In this cohort, only TCR beta chains were sequenced, and detectable features were limited by the absence of alpha or paired-chain data. A total of 164 TCR beta chains were listed by the study as associated with cytomegalovirus. The authors suggested that the approach could potentially be generalized to other disease states and immunological phenotypes. Three of the identified cytomegalovirus-associated TCR beta chains were confirmed in vitro to be specific for cytomegalovirus antigens. When HLA alleles, especially DR and DQ, strongly co-occurred, attributing TCR associations to individual alleles was difficult. In a later analysis, TCR association rates were found to vary across HLA loci, with the most associated TCRs seen for DRB1 alleles and the fewest for HLA-C alleles. In both the original and validation cohorts, the classifier was reported to diagnose cytomegalovirus status with high specificity and sensitivity. Most CMV-associated TCR beta chains appeared to be HLA-restricted in a later analysis, and the HLA associations seemed to be driven largely by CMV exposure. Immune exposure information for the cohort was limited to CMV serostatus. Some IMGT-functional V segments, including TRBV6-2 and TRBV6-3, could not be told apart with the 87-base-pair reads, so those segments were excluded. A later genetic analysis reported fewer N-insertions in productive TCRs among donors in an Asian-associated ancestry cluster than the roughly 670-donor mean. Correlated functional status among segregating V segments might be attributable to linkage disequilibrium, but an unknown experimental factor could not be ruled out. In an earlier analysis of more than 450 of the donors, most TCR beta V segments were observed in productive rearrangements about 87% or about 30% of the time, broadly matching IMGT annotations. A further reported finding was that TCR beta sequences accurately predicted the HLA-A and HLA-B alleles for most subjects in the first cohort. At a false discovery rate of 0.05, a later analysis linked 16,951 TCR beta sequences to specific HLA alleles. In a later analysis, several top co-occurrence clusters were reported to appear linked to parvovirus B19, influenza, CMV and Epstein-Barr virus. A cluster of highly shared sequence variants was judged likely to be a technical artifact of the sequencing pipeline. Across donors, most TCR sequences were observed very rarely, whereas some public TCRs were present in many individuals. Because HLA typing was unavailable for some donors at each locus, only the typed subset was used in association tests. Sequencing depth was assumed to be roughly uniform across donors in the presence/absence analyses, though that assumption may not hold.

The cohort was made up of 666 healthy bone marrow donors. At the time of sampling, every cohort member was nominally healthy, though immune exposures that went unrecorded were likely present. The donor was CMV seropositive and was included in the group of 250 to 300 seropositive cohort members. Every donor gave a peripheral blood sample, and the peripheral blood mononuclear cells from that sample were used for TCR beta sequencing. The Qiagen DNeasy Blood Extraction Kit was used to extract genomic DNA from the blood cell samples. The sequence derives from a male donor in good health and CMV-seropositive. The rearranged chain carries TRBV29-1 and TRBJ2-7; no D gene call is confident. Sequencing was carried out using PBMCs. The nucleotides read TGCAGCGTTTCCCCCCTCGGTCCCTCCTACGAGCAGTACTTC. Translated, it gives CSVSPLGPSYEQYF.